The 7 T cell receptor beta chains reported below all come from one sample, sequenced in a study of cytomegalovirus exposure and HLA in healthy donors. Profiling relied on immunoSEQ multiplex PCR, and the TCRdb table lists in-frame clones only, not all of them. The sample includes 55,000 to 75,000 clones, just under 95% of them seen just once. Sequencing was done on a sample of PBMCs. These receptors originate from a woman younger than 30 in good health and CMV-seropositive.

This rearrangement joins TRBV19 to TRBJ1-1; D remains ambiguous. V was clipped by 7 bases and J by 4 bases, with 13 bases between them. The CDR3 spans 13 residues. Germline-derived CDR1 and CDR2 are LNHDA and SQIVND (reference sequence). The CDR3: CASKVYGGTEAFF. The CDR3 DNA follows: TGTGCCAGTAAGGTTTACGGAGGCACTGAAGCTTTCTTT.

The V gene is TRBV4-1, the J gene TRBJ2-7, with D uncertain. The CDR3 is 15 residues long. The V end was cut by 0 bases, the J end by 3 bases, with 12 bases between. Germline V lookup: CDR1 MGHRA, CDR2 YSYEKL. In DNA form, the CDR3 reads TGCGCCAGCAGCCAAGATCCCATATCGGGCTACGAGCAGTACTTC. Translation gives CASSQDPISGYEQYF.

The chain couples TRBV30 to TRBJ1-5, with a possible D match to TRBD1 (6 bases). There are 15 residues in the CDR3. The V and J ends lost 0 bases and 3 bases respectively, with 12 bases between them. Germline values: CDR1 GTSNPN, CDR2 SVGIG (reference sequence). CDR3 coding DNA: TGTGCCTGGAGTGTATTGACAGGAACCAATCAGCCCCAGCATTTT. Translating it yields CAWSVLTGTNQPQHF.

The J gene is TRBJ2-2, the V gene TRBV4-2; 7 nucleotides line up with TRBD1. Looked up from germline, CDR1 is LGHNA and CDR2 is YNFKEQ. The CDR3 is 18 amino acids. Trimming cost V 4 bases and J 5 bases; bases outside gene matches: 16. The CDR3 region has the DNA TGTGCCAGCAGCCCCCGCGGCCAAACAGGGGCTGGTACCGGGGAGCTGTTTTTT. This sequence encodes CASSPRGQTGAGTGELFF.

The chain uses TRBV10-3 and TRBJ1-5, with D maybe TRBD1 (5 bases). Germline lookup yields CDR1 ENHRY and CDR2 SYGVKD. This CDR3 contains 13 residues. This chain's CDR3 is CATRSRVDQPQHF. CDR3 nucleotide sequence: TGTGCGACTCGGAGCAGGGTAGATCAGCCCCAGCATTTT.

The chain has TRBV6-5 and TRBJ1-2, with 8 bases lining up with TRBD1. J was trimmed by 1 base and V by 0 bases; bases with no gene match: 4. The germline gives CDR1 MNHEY, CDR2 SVGAGI. This CDR3 is built from 16 residues. As DNA, the CDR3 is TGTGCCAGCAGTTACTCCGGGACAGGTCGTAACTATGGCTACACCTTC. Translated: CASSYSGTGRNYGYTF.

About this clone: Other nucleotide sequences in the sample specify the same CDR3. The rearrangement uses TRBV27 and TRBJ2-3; TRBD1 is a possible D gene (5 bases). Trimming removed 3 bases at V and 3 bases at J, with 7 bases between. Germline-derived CDR1 and CDR2 are MNHEY and SMNVEV (reference sequence). The CDR3 sequence is 13 residues long. For the CDR3, the DNA is TGTGCCAGCAGTTTGGGGCTAACAGATACGCAGTATTTT. This codes for CASSLGLTDTQYF.